These 4 T cell receptor beta chains share one sample of origin, sequenced in a study of blood T cell repertoires in COVID-19. Profiled with immunoSEQ multiplex PCR; TCRdb holds only in-frame clones, not every one. This repertoire shows roughly 370,000 clones, 80% to 90% found once; its top ten account for approximately 9.3%. The sample consisted of PBMCs or T cells enriched from blood (not recorded which). These receptors came from a woman aged 50 to 60 who had recovered from COVID-19.

CDR3 protein: CASSLVSENIQYF. CDR3 bases: TGCGCCAGCAGCTTGGTTTCTGAAAACATTCAGTACTTC. This chain connects TRBV5-1 to TRBJ2-4; D is undetermined. The CDR3 runs 13 residues. V gave up 0 bases and J gave up 5 bases, with 6 bases separating them. Germline V gene lookup returns CDR1 SGHRS and CDR2 YFSETQ.

The rearrangement joins TRBV2 to TRBJ1-1; D gene ambiguous. CDR1 is SNHLY, CDR2 FYNNEI, per germline. V was clipped by 4 bases and J by 0 bases, with 24 bases between them. The CDR3 covers 19 residues. CDR3 amino acids: CASSVGRSPKWRMNTEAFF. The CDR3, as DNA: TGTGCCAGCAGTGTGGGGAGGTCACCTAAATGGAGGATGAACACTGAAGCTTTCTTT.

The gene calls are TRBV6-5 and TRBJ2-7; D not resolved. Trimming removed 0 bases at V and 1 base at J, with 10 bases between. Germline assignment: CDR1 MNHEY and CDR2 SVGAGI. The CDR3 consists of 15 residues. The DNA for the CDR3 is TGTGCCAGCAGTTACTCTGGCGACAATTCCTACGAGCAGTACTTC. Protein: CASSYSGDNSYEQYF.

The chain links TRBV7-2 to TRBJ2-3; maybe TRBD1 (5 bases). Trimming stripped 0 bases from V and 2 bases from J, with 6 bases between. The CDR3 has 14 residues. Germline V gives CDR1 SGHTA, CDR2 FQGNSA. CDR3 nucleotides: TGTGCCAGCAGCTTAGCAGGGGCCACAGATACGCAGTATTTT. Its protein product is CASSLAGATDTQYF.